The 32 T cell receptor beta chains presented below share a single source sample, sequenced in a study of T cell repertoires in cytomegalovirus infection. From the reads, TCRdb called clonotypes with MiXCR, one entry per CDR3 protein. The data show around 290,000 distinct CDR3 sequences, more than 20% seen once. The sequencing input was PBMCs. The receptors shown here come from a human donor in good health (CMV status not recorded). Some clones in this sample may be carry-over from other donors' samples.

There are many counts of this clonotype. The CDR3 region has the DNA TGTGCCAGCAACCTAAGAAGGTCCACTGAAGCTTTCTTT. This gives the protein CASNLRRSTEAFF. The chain joins TRBV7-8 to TRBJ1-1; D uncertain. The CDR3 spans 13 residues. V lost 7 bases, J lost 4 bases, and 13 bases lay in between. Germline assignment: CDR1 SGHVS and CDR2 FQNEAQ.

This clonotype was observed a few times. The chain employs TRBV30 and TRBJ2-5; D possibly matches TRBD1 or TRBD2 (5 bases each). The CDR3 contains 12 residues. Between the trimmed V and J ends, which lost 3 bases and 4 bases, there was a span of 9 bases. Germline V lookup: CDR1 GTSNPN, CDR2 SVGIG (reference sequence). This CDR3 reads CAWSEGRETQYF. The CDR3, as DNA: TGTGCCTGGAGCGAGGGACGAGAGACCCAGTACTTC.

The V and J genes are TRBV7-8 and TRBJ2-3; TRBD1 agrees at 9 bases. The CDR3 totals 15 residues. With V trimmed by 5 bases and J by 6 bases, 9 bases remained unmatched. CDR1 is SGHVS, CDR2 FQNEAQ, per germline. CDR3 amino acids: CASSRTGGGWDTQYF. The CDR3 coding sequence is TGTGCCAGCAGCCGCACAGGGGGCGGATGGGATACGCAGTATTTT.

CDR3: CASSQGRTSGSDEQFF. The CDR3 DNA reads TGTGCCAGCAGCCAAGGTAGGACTAGCGGGAGCGATGAGCAGTTCTTC. This chain connects TRBV3-1 to TRBJ2-1; TRBD2 agrees at 13 bases. With V trimmed by 1 base and J by 8 bases, 5 bases remained unmatched. Germline CDR1 and CDR2: LGHDT and YNNKEL (reference sequence). This CDR3 has 16 residues.

V and J are TRBV10-3 and TRBJ2-3; D assignment may be TRBD1 or TRBD2 (5 bases each). The length of the CDR3 is 13 residues. CDR1 is ENHRY and CDR2 is SYGVKD in the germline V gene. V lost 4 bases to trimming and J lost 5 bases, with 10 bases between them. The CDR3, as DNA: TGTGCCATCAGTGGGGGGTTCAAAGATACGCAGTATTTT. Its translation: CAISGGFKDTQYF.

This clonotype was detected many times. This chain connects TRBV7-2 to TRBJ1-5; maybe TRBD1 (5 bases). The CDR3 is 15 amino acids. V shed 1 base and J shed 7 bases, with 14 bases lying between them. CDR1 is SGHTA, CDR2 FQGNSA, per germline. In DNA, the CDR3 is TGTGCCAGCAGCTTAGGCCCTCTGGGGCGGCAGCCCCAGCATTTT. Amino acids: CASSLGPLGRQPQHF.

The chain combines TRBV15 with TRBJ2-5; 11 nucleotides align to TRBD1. The ends lost 0 bases at V and 5 bases at J; junction bases unmatched: 11. CDR1 and CDR2 from the germline V gene are LNHNV and YYDKDF (reference sequence). CDR3 length equals 18 residues. The chain's CDR3 is CATSRDWDRGGNSETQYF. The CDR3 region has the DNA TGTGCCACCAGCAGAGATTGGGACAGGGGGGGTAACTCCGAGACCCAGTACTTC.

This chain joins TRBV7-2 and TRBJ2-5, with D perhaps TRBD2 (7 bases). Trimming stripped 5 bases from V and 3 bases from J, with 13 bases between. The length of the CDR3 is 14 residues. CDR1 and CDR2 (germline): SGHTA, FQGNSA. The CDR3 DNA follows: TGTGCCAGCAGCCGGGGGAGGGGGAAAGAGACCCAGTACTTC. Translated: CASSRGRGKETQYF. The complete variable domain, with remaining parts taken from reference TRBV7-2 and TRBJ2-5, reads GAGVSQSPSNKVTEKGKDVELRCDPISGHTALYWYRQSLGQGLEFLIYFQGNSAPDKSGLPSDRFSAERTGGSVSTLTIQRTQQEDSAVYLCASSRGRGKETQYFGPGTRLLVL.

This chain links TRBV6-6 with TRBJ1-5; a weak D match, TRBD1 (5 bases). CDR3 length equals 15 residues. The V and J ends lost 1 base and 2 bases respectively, with 9 bases between them. The germline V gene has CDR1 MNHNY and CDR2 SVGAGI (reference sequence). The CDR3 here is CASSYLGGGNQPQHF. CDR3 nucleotides: TGTGCCAGCAGTTACTTGGGAGGGGGCAATCAGCCCCAGCATTTT.

This clonotype occurred many times. The V gene is TRBV5-6, the J gene TRBJ2-5, with D unresolved. Trimming stripped 4 bases from V and 1 base from J, with 14 bases between. The germline V gene encodes CDR1 SGHDT and CDR2 YYEEEE. CDR3 length: 15 residues. The CDR3 region has the DNA TGTGCCAGCAGCCCTAAGCCACACCGCCAAGAGACCCAGTACTTC. Translated: CASSPKPHRQETQYF. Filled out from reference TRBV5-6 and TRBJ2-5, the complete variable domain reads DAGVTQSPTHLIKTRGQQVTLRCSPKSGHDTVSWYQQALGQGPQFIFQYYEEEERQRGNFPDRFSGHQFPNYSSELNVNALLLGDSALYLCASSPKPHRQETQYFGPGTRLLVL.

This clonotype has only one observation. This sequence joins TRBV12-3 or TRBV12-4 and TRBJ2-3; 8 bases are a match to TRBD2. The trim removed 6 bases at V and 4 bases at J, leaving 9 bases unmatched. The CDR3 has 15 amino acids. For the CDR3, the DNA is TGTGCCAGCAGCCAAAGGACTAGCCGGCCAGATACGCAGTATTTT. This encodes CASSQRTSRPDTQYF.

The V gene is TRBV7-2, the J gene TRBJ2-1; 13 bases line up with TRBD2. From germline, CDR1 is SGHTA and CDR2 FQGNSA. V lost 5 bases and J lost 9; bases outside the gene matches: 10. The CDR3 spans 16 residues. CDR3 sequence: CASSRLLAGGGSEQFF. In nucleotides, the CDR3 is TGTGCCAGCAGCCGGCTACTAGCGGGGGGGGGCAGTGAGCAGTTCTTC.

The chain is built from TRBV7-9 and TRBJ2-3, with 7 bases lining up with TRBD2. Germline trimming cut 2 bases from V and 5 bases from J; bases unmatched to any gene: 4. Germline V gene data show CDR1 as SEHNR and CDR2 as FQNEAQ (reference sequence). The CDR3 loop spans 14 amino acids. The CDR3 DNA is TGTGCCAGCAGCTTAAGCGGGACGGGAGATACGCAGTATTTT. Residues: CASSLSGTGDTQYF.

There are many counts of this clonotype. The V call is TRBV7-2, the J call TRBJ2-7, with 8 nucleotides matching TRBD2. The CDR3 consists of 16 residues. CDR1 is SGHTA, CDR2 FQGNSA, per germline. Trimming at V came to 3 bases and at J to 0 bases, leaving 7 bases not matched to a gene. This CDR3 reads CASSFLWTSSSYEQYF. CDR3 nucleotides: TGTGCCAGCAGCTTCCTATGGACTAGCAGCTCCTACGAGCAGTACTTC.

This clonotype was seen only a few times. The rearrangement joins TRBV28 to TRBJ2-3; D remains ambiguous. Trimming pared 4 bases from V and 2 bases from J, leaving 4 bases between. The CDR3 consists of 12 residues. In germline, CDR1 is MDHEN, CDR2 SYDVKM. The DNA of the CDR3 is TGTGCCAGCAGTTCGGCCACAGATACGCAGTATTTT. Protein: CASSSATDTQYF.

The V gene is TRBV19, the J gene TRBJ2-5, with a weak D call TRBD1 (7 bases). The V end lost 7 bases, the J end lost 7 bases, and 22 bases lay between the germline ends. There are 15 residues in the CDR3. CDR1 and CDR2 (germline): LNHDA, SQIVND (reference sequence). The CDR3 DNA follows: TGTGCCAGTACCCCCGGGGGAACAGGGGCCGGGACCCAGTACTTC. It yields the protein CASTPGGTGAGTQYF.

The chain is built from TRBV19 and TRBJ1-2; D gene ambiguous. The CDR3 extends over 14 amino acids. Per germline, CDR1 LNHDA and CDR2 SQIVND (reference sequence). The ends were cut back, 0 bases at V and 1 base at J, with 6 bases in the middle. The CDR3 DNA sequence: TGTGCCAGTAGTATAGATCGGGGTAACTATGGCTACACCTTC. It is translated as CASSIDRGNYGYTF.

CDR3 sequence (DNA): TGCAGTGCTAGAGATCCGTGGACACGGTCGAATGGCTACACCTTC. Translation gives CSARDPWTRSNGYTF. The chain is built from TRBV20-1 and TRBJ1-2; maybe TRBD1 (5 bases). The germline CDR1 and CDR2 sequences are DFQATT and SNEGSKA (reference sequence). With 0 bases removed from V and 6 bases from J, the gap between germline ends came to 17 bases. This CDR3 comprises 15 residues.

Concerning this clonotype: The germline gene is not matched at one end of the junction; a read error may be the cause. The chain carries TRBV6-6 and TRBJ1-6; no clear D. The CDR3 has 14 amino acids. CDR1 MNHNY and CDR2 SVGAGI come from the germline V gene (reference sequence). CDR3 in DNA: TGTGCCAGCAGTTCCCCATCCTATAATTCACCCCTCCGCTTT. Protein: CASSSPSYNSPLRF.

This clonotype was recorded many times. V is TRBV7-8 and J is TRBJ2-7; TRBD1 matches 7 bases. J was trimmed by 1 base and V by 4 bases; bases with no gene match: 4. This CDR3 has 14 residues. Germline CDR1 SGHVS, CDR2 FQNEAQ. The CDR3 bases are TGTGCCAGCAGCTCGAGACAGGGATCCTACGAGCAGTACTTC. This codes for CASSSRQGSYEQYF.

Written as DNA, the CDR3 is TGTGCCAGCACCTATCGGGGGGGAGTCACCGGGGAGCTGTTTTTT. Amino acids: CASTYRGGVTGELFF. The chain employs TRBV28 and TRBJ2-2; TRBD2 aligns across 8 bases. Germline CDR1 and CDR2: MDHEN and SYDVKM. Losses at the gene ends were 7 bases for V and 4 bases for J; bases not matched to a gene: 8. The CDR3 has 15 amino acids.

This clonotype was recorded at least ten times. The J gene is TRBJ2-7, the V gene TRBV7-2; 14 nucleotides agree with TRBD2. V was pared by 5 bases and J by 5 bases, with 11 bases of the junction left unmatched. CDR1 is SGHTA, CDR2 FQGNSA, per germline. The CDR3 is 17 residues long. The CDR3 reads CASSTSRTSGRRNEQYF. The DNA for the CDR3 is TGTGCCAGCAGCACATCCCGGACTAGCGGGAGGAGGAACGAGCAGTACTTC.

This clonotype was seen repeatedly, ten times or more. This chain connects TRBV11-2 to TRBJ2-1; 9 bases are shared with TRBD2. CDR3 length equals 15 residues. Unmatched junction bases numbered 1, after V lost 1 base and J lost 3 bases. Looked up from germline, CDR1 is SGHAT and CDR2 is FQNNGV. The CDR3 loop is CASSLGLADYNEQFF. The CDR3 region has the DNA TGTGCCAGCAGCTTAGGACTAGCGGACTACAATGAGCAGTTCTTC.

The chain combines TRBV28 with TRBJ1-1; D is ambiguous. Germline-derived CDR1 and CDR2 are MDHEN and SYDVKM. V dropped 9 bases and J dropped 5 bases, with 10 bases sitting between them. This CDR3 region has 11 residues. The CDR3 DNA follows: TGTGCCAGGATGGGGAGAACTGAAGCTTTCTTT. Its translation is CARMGRTEAFF.

This clonotype appeared a few times. One junction end disagrees with the germline gene, perhaps due to a read error. The chain recombines TRBV4-1 with TRBJ2-7, with D perhaps TRBD1 (6 bases). This CDR3 has 14 residues. From germline, CDR1 is MGHRA and CDR2 YSYEKL. The DNA for the CDR3 is TGTGCCAGCAGCCAATCCGACAGGACCTACGAGCAGTACTTC. Translating gives CASSQSDRTYEQYF.

This clonotype was seen at least ten times. V and J are TRBV6-1 and TRBJ1-1; possibly TRBD1 for D (6 bases). CDR1 is MNHNS and CDR2 is SASEGT in the germline V gene. The CDR3 is 13 amino acids. With 8 bases removed from V and 2 bases from J, the gap between germline ends came to 12 bases. CDR3 nucleotides: TGTGCCAGCGACCGGGACATTAACACTGAAGCTTTCTTT. It is translated as CASDRDINTEAFF.

This clonotype came up a few times. J is TRBJ1-2 and V is TRBV11-2; 10 bases map to TRBD1. CDR3 length equals 15 residues. Germline trimming cut 6 bases from V and 6 bases from J; bases unmatched to any gene: 10. Germline CDR1 is SGHAT and CDR2 is FQNNGV. CDR3 amino acids: CASRPPRDRGHGYTF. Written as DNA, the CDR3 is TGTGCCAGCAGACCCCCACGGGACAGGGGTCATGGCTACACCTTC.

In regard to this clonotype: The junction shows a germline mismatch at one end, possibly a read error. V is TRBV29-1 and J is TRBJ1-1, with unresolved D. The CDR3 contains 10 residues. The germline V gene has CDR1 SQVTM and CDR2 ANQGSEA. The CDR3 is CSVDHTEAFF. In DNA form, the CDR3 reads TGCAGCGTTGACCACACAGAAGCTTTCTTT.

This chain connects TRBV19 to TRBJ2-1, with D uncertain. Trimming removed 3 bases at V and 4 bases at J, with 7 bases between. CDR1 LNHDA and CDR2 SQIVND come from the germline V gene (reference sequence). This CDR3 comprises 13 residues. The CDR3 bases are TGTGCCAGTAGTATTAACGAGTACAATGAGCAGTTCTTC. The encoded protein is CASSINEYNEQFF.

The chain uses TRBV19 and TRBJ2-1; D may be TRBD2 (5 bases). CDR1 and CDR2 (germline): LNHDA, SQIVND (reference sequence). The CDR3 is made up of 14 amino acids. V was trimmed by 3 bases and J by 9 bases, leaving 15 bases between them. CDR3 loop: CASSIQASPGEQFF. CDR3 DNA sequence: TGTGCCAGTAGTATTCAGGCTAGCCCTGGTGAGCAGTTCTTC.

At least ten counts were recorded for this clonotype. The CDR3 reads CASSSGPATDTQYF. DNA of the CDR3: TGTGCCAGCAGCTCAGGTCCGGCGACAGATACGCAGTATTTT. The chain employs TRBV7-2 and TRBJ2-3; D not certain. The CDR3 loop spans 14 amino acids. V dropped 4 bases and J dropped 3 bases, with 11 bases sitting between them. Germline CDR1 reads SGHTA; CDR2 reads FQGNSA. Full variable domain (remainder filled in from reference TRBV7-2 and TRBJ2-3): GAGVSQSPSNKVTEKGKDVELRCDPISGHTALYWYRQSLGQGLEFLIYFQGNSAPDKSGLPSDRFSAERTGGSVSTLTIQRTQQEDSAVYLCASSSGPATDTQYFGPGTRLTVL.

This clonotype was counted at least ten times. V and J are TRBV7-6 and TRBJ2-2; 9 bases fit TRBD2. The V gene end was trimmed by 6 bases and the J gene end by 4 bases; junction bases not matched to a gene: 6. The CDR3 extends over 15 amino acids. Germline assignment: CDR1 SGHVS and CDR2 FNYEAQ. This chain's CDR3 is CASRAGTSLTGELFF. DNA for the CDR3: TGTGCCAGCAGGGCCGGGACTAGCCTCACCGGGGAGCTGTTTTTT.